This TCR beta chain was sequenced for a study of radiation and T cells in renal cell carcinoma. Study observations and caveats: Pretreatment tumor biopsies were lacking, so baseline clonotypes are unknown.

The table came from immunoSEQ multiplex PCR; TCRdb's copy has only in-frame clones and leaves some out. The table has about 150,000 clones, roughly 90% seen once; the top ten hold around 4.1%. Documented time point: baseline pretreatment blood. The treatment denotes: 15 Gy SBRT to primary tumor, nephrectomy 4 weeks later. Blood was sampled at baseline, 2 weeks and 4 weeks after SBRT. The tumor was a clear cell renal cell carcinoma. A note on this clone: No antigen is known for it.

Germline V gives CDR1 LNHDA, CDR2 SQIVND (reference sequence). This CDR3 spans 14 amino acids. V lost 3 bases, J lost 1 base, and 2 bases stayed unmatched. This TCR was recovered from a woman aged 70-85 years with renal cell carcinoma. This chain joins TRBV19 and TRBJ1-1, with 7 bases fitting TRBD1. The source was blood, collected from a patient whose treatment included radiotherapy and nephrectomy. CDR3 in DNA: TGTGCCAGTAGTATGACAGGGAGGAACACTGAAGCTTTCTTT. This codes for CASSMTGRNTEAFF.